This TCR beta chain was found in a study of CD8 T cells in Susac syndrome. The germline V gene has CDR1 SGDLS and CDR2 YYNGEE. The V gene end was trimmed by 0 bases and the J gene end by 8 bases; junction bases not matched to a gene: 2. CDR3 length: 13 amino acids. RNA was extracted with the RNeasy kit, and a quantity of 0.5 to 1 ug was reverse transcribed using random hexamers. TCRdb reanalysed the immunoSEQ multiplex PCR reads using MiXCR and keeps one entry per CDR3 protein. The sample records 120,000 or so distinct CDR3 sequences, 96% being singletons. The sequencing input was CD4+ T cells from PBMCs. The origin of this receptor is a human donor with Susac syndrome. The rearrangement uses TRBV9 and TRBJ1-1, with 9 bases aligning to TRBD1. CDR3 region: CASSVGDRAEAFF. The CDR3 region has the DNA TGTGCCAGCAGCGTAGGGGACAGGGCCGAAGCTTTCTTT.